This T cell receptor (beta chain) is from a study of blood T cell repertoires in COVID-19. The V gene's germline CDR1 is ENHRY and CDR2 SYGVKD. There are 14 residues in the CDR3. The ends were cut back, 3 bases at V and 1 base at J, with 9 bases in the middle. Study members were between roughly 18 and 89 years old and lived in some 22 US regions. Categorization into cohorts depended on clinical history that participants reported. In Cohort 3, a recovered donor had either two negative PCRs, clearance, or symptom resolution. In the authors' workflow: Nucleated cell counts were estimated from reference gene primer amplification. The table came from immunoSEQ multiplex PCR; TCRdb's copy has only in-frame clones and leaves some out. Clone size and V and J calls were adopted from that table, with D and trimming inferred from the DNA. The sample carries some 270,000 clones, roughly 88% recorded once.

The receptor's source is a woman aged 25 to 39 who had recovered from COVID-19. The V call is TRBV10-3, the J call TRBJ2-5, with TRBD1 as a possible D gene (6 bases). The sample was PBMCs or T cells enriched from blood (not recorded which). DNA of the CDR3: TGTGCCATCAGTGAACAGGGATCCCAAGAGACCCAGTACTTC. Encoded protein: CAISEQGSQETQYF.